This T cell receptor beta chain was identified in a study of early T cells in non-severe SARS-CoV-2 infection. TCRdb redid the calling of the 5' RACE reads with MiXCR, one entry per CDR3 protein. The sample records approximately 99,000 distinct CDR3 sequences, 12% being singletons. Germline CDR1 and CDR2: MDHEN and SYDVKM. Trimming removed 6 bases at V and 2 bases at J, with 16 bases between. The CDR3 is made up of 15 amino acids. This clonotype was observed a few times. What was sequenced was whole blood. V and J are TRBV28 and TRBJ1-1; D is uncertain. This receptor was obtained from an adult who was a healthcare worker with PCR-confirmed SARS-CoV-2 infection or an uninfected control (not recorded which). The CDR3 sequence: CASSPTRRINTEAFF. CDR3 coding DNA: TGTGCCAGCAGCCCTACCCGGCGCATTAACACTGAAGCTTTCTTT.